The 13 T cell receptor beta chains given below trace back to one sample, sequenced in a study of memory CD4+ T cells and cytomegalovirus serostatus. Single viable CD3+CD4+CD8-CD45RO+ cells were sorted as the memory CD4+ T cells. Assay: immunoSEQ multiplex PCR; the TCRdb copy retains only in-frame clones and omits some. The data hold 48,000 or so clones, with roughly 78% observed a single time. The sequencing input was memory CD4+ T cells from blood. The receptors come from an adult in good health and CMV-seronegative.

This sequence joins TRBV30 and TRBJ2-7; D perhaps matches TRBD2 (6 bases). CDR1 is GTSNPN, CDR2 SVGIG, per germline (reference sequence). The CDR3 is 18 amino acids. Trimming removed 1 base at V and 3 bases at J, with 25 bases between. CDR3 DNA: TGTGCCTGGAGTGGGGGGGAAAACGTGAGAGGCGTCTTCTACGAGCAGTACTTC. Translation: CAWSGGENVRGVFYEQYF.

The chain combines TRBV5-1 with TRBJ1-4; 7 bases fit TRBD1. Trimming cost V 4 bases and J 8 bases; bases outside gene matches: 5. This CDR3 is 13 amino acids long. From germline, CDR1 is SGHRS and CDR2 YFSETQ. The CDR3 DNA reads as TGCGCCAGCAGCCTCCTGACAGGGGAAAAACTGTTTTTT. This gives the protein CASSLLTGEKLFF.

This clone is a singleton in its sample. This sequence joins TRBV19 and TRBJ1-4; weak D call: TRBD1 (5 bases). V was trimmed by 4 bases and J by 8 bases, leaving 17 bases between them. The CDR3 contains 15 residues. Germline V gives CDR1 LNHDA, CDR2 SQIVND (reference sequence). The CDR3 sequence is CASSKGAGMAEKLFF. Written as DNA, the CDR3 is TGTGCCAGTAGTAAGGGAGCAGGGATGGCGGAAAAACTGTTTTTT.

The chain has TRBV4-2 and TRBJ2-4; D is undetermined. This CDR3 spans 13 amino acids. Germline CDR1 LGHNA, CDR2 YNFKEQ. The V end lost 6 bases, the J end lost 0 bases, and 6 bases lay between the germline ends. CDR3 DNA: TGTGCCAGCAGAGGCCTAGCCAAAAACATTCAGTACTTC. As protein: CASRGLAKNIQYF.

In this sample, this clone turned up once. This chain uses TRBV30 with TRBJ1-4, with D possibly matching TRBD1 (5 bases). The CDR3 has 16 amino acids. V lost 0 bases to trimming and J lost 3 bases, with 14 bases between them. The germline V gene has CDR1 GTSNPN and CDR2 SVGIG (reference sequence). CDR3 loop: CAWSVPVGGSNEKLFF. The DNA for the CDR3 is TGTGCCTGGAGTGTACCGGTCGGGGGGTCTAATGAAAAACTGTTTTTT.

In the case of this clone: Other DNA sequences from this sample encode an identical CDR3 as well. This rearrangement joins TRBV9 to TRBJ2-7; TRBD1 agrees at 7 bases. Trimming removed 0 bases from V and 4 bases from J; junction bases left unmatched: 1. Germline V gene lookup returns CDR1 SGDLS and CDR2 YYNGEE. The CDR3 has 13 residues. CDR3 nucleotides: TGTGCCAGCAGCGTAGGGGACAGTTACGAGCAGTACTTC. This sequence encodes CASSVGDSYEQYF.

The sample holds a few counts of this clone. The chain uses TRBV18 and TRBJ2-7; perhaps TRBD1 as D (7 bases). The V gene's germline CDR1 is KGHSH and CDR2 LQKENI. V gave up 3 bases and J gave up 0 bases, with 12 bases separating them. This CDR3 is built from 15 residues. The CDR3 DNA sequence: TGTGCCAGCTCACCGGGTCAGGGGGGCTCCTACGAGCAGTACTTC. Translation gives CASSPGQGGSYEQYF.

This clone was observed a few times. The rearrangement uses TRBV4-2 and TRBJ2-2, with 8 bases aligning to TRBD2. The V gene's germline CDR1 is LGHNA and CDR2 YNFKEQ. The J segment lost 5 bases and the V segment lost 1 base, leaving 3 bases of the junction unmatched. The CDR3 is 15 residues long. DNA of the CDR3: TGTGCCAGCAGCCAAGGGACTAGCTGGACCGGGGAGCTGTTTTTT. Protein product: CASSQGTSWTGELFF.

This sequence joins TRBV11-2 and TRBJ1-2, with TRBD1 as a possible D gene (6 bases). CDR3 size: 14 residues. Germline V gene data show CDR1 as SGHAT and CDR2 as FQNNGV. Trimming took off 5 bases at V and 6 bases at J, with 16 bases between the two ends. The CDR3: CASSPRYGGHGYTF. Here the CDR3 DNA reads TGTGCCAGCAGCCCGCGATACGGGGGGCATGGCTACACCTTC.

The chain recombines TRBV11-2 with TRBJ2-7; a weak D match, TRBD1 (6 bases). The CDR3 covers 15 residues. Between the trimmed V and J ends, which lost 7 bases and 4 bases, there was a span of 20 bases. Per the germline V gene, CDR1 is SGHAT and CDR2 is FQNNGV. The CDR3 DNA reads as TGTGCCAGCACCTTTTCAGGGGCGAAGGGATACGAGCAGTACTTC. This gives the protein CASTFSGAKGYEQYF.

J is TRBJ2-1 and V is TRBV5-4, with 8 bases that match TRBD2. Germline assignment: CDR1 SGHNT and CDR2 YYREEE (reference sequence). The CDR3 sequence is 16 residues long. The V gene end was trimmed by 6 bases and the J gene end by 1 base; junction bases not matched to a gene: 9. CDR3 in amino acids: CASTPGVAGSYNEQFF. The CDR3 coding sequence is TGTGCCAGCACCCCGGGGGTAGCGGGGTCCTACAATGAGCAGTTCTTC.

The chain links TRBV2 to TRBJ2-2; 7 nucleotides line up with TRBD2. The CDR3 is 14 amino acids. CDR1 and CDR2 (germline): SNHLY, FYNNEI. V dropped 7 bases and J dropped 1; count of bases not matched to a gene: 3. The CDR3 protein is CASKASGNTGELFF. The CDR3, as DNA: TGTGCCAGCAAGGCTAGCGGGAACACCGGGGAGCTGTTTTTT.

The chain joins TRBV9 to TRBJ2-1, with D perhaps TRBD1 (5 bases). This CDR3 has 15 residues. Germline V gives CDR1 SGDLS, CDR2 YYNGEE. V lost 1 base, J lost 1 base, and 9 bases lay in between. The CDR3 DNA sequence: TGTGCCAGCAGCGTACAGGGTGGGTCCTACAATGAGCAGTTCTTC. Protein: CASSVQGGSYNEQFF.